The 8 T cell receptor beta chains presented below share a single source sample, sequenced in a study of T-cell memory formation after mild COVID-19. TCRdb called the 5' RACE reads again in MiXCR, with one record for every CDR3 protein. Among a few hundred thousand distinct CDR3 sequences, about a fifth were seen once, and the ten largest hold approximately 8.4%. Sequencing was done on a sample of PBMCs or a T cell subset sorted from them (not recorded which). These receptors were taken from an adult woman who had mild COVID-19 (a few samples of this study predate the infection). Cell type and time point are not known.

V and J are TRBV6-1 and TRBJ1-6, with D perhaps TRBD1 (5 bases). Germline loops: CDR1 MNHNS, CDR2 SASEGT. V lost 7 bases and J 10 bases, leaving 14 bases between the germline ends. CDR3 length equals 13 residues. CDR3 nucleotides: TGTGCCAGCAAGGGAGGGGTATTCTCACCCCTCCACTTT. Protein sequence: CASKGGVFSPLHF.

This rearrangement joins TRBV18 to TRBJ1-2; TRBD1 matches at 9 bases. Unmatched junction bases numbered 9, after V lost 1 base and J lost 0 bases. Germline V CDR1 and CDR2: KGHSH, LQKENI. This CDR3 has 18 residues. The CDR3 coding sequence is TGTGCCAGCTCACCACTTAAAGGGGGACAGGGCACTAACTATGGCTACACCTTC. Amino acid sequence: CASSPLKGGQGTNYGYTF.

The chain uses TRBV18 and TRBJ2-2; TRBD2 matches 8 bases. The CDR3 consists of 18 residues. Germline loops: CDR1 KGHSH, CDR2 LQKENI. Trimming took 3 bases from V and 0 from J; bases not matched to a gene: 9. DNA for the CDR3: TGTGCCAGCTCACCTCAACGGAGCGGGGGCGCGAACACCGGGGAGCTGTTTTTT. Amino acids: CASSPQRSGGANTGELFF.

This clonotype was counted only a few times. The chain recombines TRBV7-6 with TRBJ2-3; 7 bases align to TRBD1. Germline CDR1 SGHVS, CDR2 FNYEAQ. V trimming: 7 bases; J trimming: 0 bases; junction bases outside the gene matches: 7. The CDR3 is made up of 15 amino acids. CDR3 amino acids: CASTVGTVSTDTQYF. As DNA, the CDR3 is TGTGCCAGCACCGTTGGGACAGTGAGCACAGATACGCAGTATTTT.

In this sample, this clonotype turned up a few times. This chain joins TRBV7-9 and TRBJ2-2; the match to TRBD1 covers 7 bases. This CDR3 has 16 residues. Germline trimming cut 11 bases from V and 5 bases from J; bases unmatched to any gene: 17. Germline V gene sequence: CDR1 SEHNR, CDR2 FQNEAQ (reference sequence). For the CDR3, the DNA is TGTGCCGGAGCCGGGACAGCGGTATTAGGGACCGGGGAGCTGTTTTTT. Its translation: CAGAGTAVLGTGELFF.

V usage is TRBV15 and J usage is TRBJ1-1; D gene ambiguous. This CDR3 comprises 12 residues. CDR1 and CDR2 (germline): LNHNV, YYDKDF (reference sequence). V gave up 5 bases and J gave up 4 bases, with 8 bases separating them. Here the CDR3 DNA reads TGTGCCACCAGCCTTGAGGGCACTGAAGCTTTCTTT. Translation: CATSLEGTEAFF.

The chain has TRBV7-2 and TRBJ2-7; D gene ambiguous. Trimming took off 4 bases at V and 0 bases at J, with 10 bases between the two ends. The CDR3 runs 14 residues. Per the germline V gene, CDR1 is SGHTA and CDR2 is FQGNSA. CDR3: CASSSVGYSYEQYF. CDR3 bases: TGTGCCAGCAGCTCGGTGGGTTACTCCTACGAGCAGTACTTC.

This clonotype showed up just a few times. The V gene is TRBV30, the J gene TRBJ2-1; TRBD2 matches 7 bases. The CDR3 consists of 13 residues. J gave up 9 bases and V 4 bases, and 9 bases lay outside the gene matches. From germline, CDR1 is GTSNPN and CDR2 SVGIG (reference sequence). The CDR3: CAWNRGGLLEQFF. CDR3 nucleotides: TGTGCCTGGAATCGCGGGGGATTACTTGAGCAGTTCTTC.